A single sample gave rise to the 23 T cell receptor beta chains below, sequenced in a study of blood T cells in healthy people across ages. The second PCR ran about 6 to 11 cycles with a sample-barcoded 5' primer and J-beta primers. TCRdb re-called the 5' RACE reads with MiXCR, one entry per CDR3 protein. The table includes some 710,000 distinct CDR3 sequences, roughly 20% detected once. Material for sequencing was blood. The receptors come from a man aged 65 to 85 in good health.

This clonotype was seen only a few times. This chain connects TRBV29-1 to TRBJ2-7, with 9 bases matching TRBD1. The trim removed 3 bases at V and 1 base at J, leaving 7 bases unmatched. The CDR3 length is 15 residues. Per the germline V gene, CDR1 is SQVTM and CDR2 is ANQGSEA. DNA for the CDR3: TGCAGCGTTGAGTATGGGGACAGGGAATCCTACGAGCAGTACTTC. Encoded protein: CSVEYGDRESYEQYF.

This clonotype was found once. The chain uses TRBV15 and TRBJ2-3; 9 bases are a match to TRBD2. The CDR3 contains 17 residues. Trimming took 3 bases from V and 2 from J; bases not matched to a gene: 9. Germline V CDR1 and CDR2: LNHNV, YYDKDF (reference sequence). The CDR3 here is CATSSPLAGPSTDTQYF. The CDR3 coding sequence is TGTGCCACCAGCAGCCCTCTAGCGGGACCGTCCACAGATACGCAGTATTTT.

The rearrangement joins TRBV30 to TRBJ1-4; D is perhaps TRBD1 (6 bases). CDR1 is GTSNPN, CDR2 SVGIG, per germline (reference sequence). The CDR3 is made up of 13 amino acids. The ends were cut back, 0 bases at V and 7 bases at J, with 9 bases in the middle. The CDR3 nucleotides are TGTGCCTGGAGTGTACAGGGCAGTGAAAAACTGTTTTTT. As protein: CAWSVQGSEKLFF.

In its sample, this clonotype was seen a few times. The genes are TRBV19 and TRBJ1-5; tentatively, D is TRBD1 (5 bases). This CDR3 is built from 12 residues. With 3 bases removed from V and 9 bases from J, the gap between germline ends came to 9 bases. The germline V gene encodes CDR1 LNHDA and CDR2 SQIVND (reference sequence). The DNA of the CDR3 is TGTGCCAGTAGTATCGACAGACGGCCCCAGCATTTT. Residues: CASSIDRRPQHF.

This chain connects TRBV5-1 to TRBJ1-1; a weak D match, TRBD1 (5 bases). Germline values: CDR1 SGHRS, CDR2 YFSETQ. The V end lost 4 bases, the J end lost 5 bases, and 18 bases lay between the germline ends. The CDR3 runs 15 residues. The CDR3 protein is CASSPLGVRGTEAFF. As DNA, the CDR3 is TGCGCCAGCAGCCCGTTGGGGGTTAGAGGTACTGAAGCTTTCTTT.

This clonotype was observed a handful of times. This sequence joins TRBV5-1 and TRBJ2-3; 9 positions match TRBD1. J lost 3 bases, V lost 7 bases, and 9 bases had no gene match. The CDR3 totals 15 residues. Germline assignment: CDR1 SGHRS and CDR2 YFSETQ. CDR3 region: CASRSGTGITDTQYF. The CDR3 coding sequence is TGCGCCAGCCGATCGGGGACAGGGATTACAGATACGCAGTATTTT.

DNA of the CDR3: TGTGCCAGCAGCCCCGACGGAACACCTAACACTGAAGCTTTCTTT. This codes for CASSPDGTPNTEAFF. The genes are TRBV3-1 and TRBJ1-1; unclear D gene. V was shortened by 4 bases and J by 2 bases, with 14 bases between the two germline ends. The CDR3 loop spans 15 amino acids. Germline assignment: CDR1 LGHDT and CDR2 YNNKEL (reference sequence). Full variable domain (remainder filled in from reference TRBV3-1 and TRBJ1-1): DTAVSQTPKYLVTQMGNDKSIKCEQNLGHDTMYWYKQDSKKFLKIMFSYNNKELIINETVPNRFSPKSPDKAHLNLHINSLELGDSAVYFCASSPDGTPNTEAFFGQGTRLTVV.

The CDR3 loop reads CSARGSGRGGYTF. For the CDR3, the DNA is TGCAGTGCTAGAGGTTCGGGGCGGGGTGGCTACACCTTC. The chain recombines TRBV20-1 with TRBJ1-2; maybe TRBD1 (5 bases). The CDR3 covers 13 residues. Germline CDR1 reads DFQATT; CDR2 reads SNEGSKA (reference sequence). V was trimmed by 1 base and J by 7 bases, leaving 13 bases between them.

Worth noting for this clonotype: The junction does not match germline at one end; this may be a read error. V and J are TRBV27 and TRBJ2-3; tentatively, D is TRBD1 (6 bases). Germline V gene data show CDR1 as MNHEY and CDR2 as SMNVEV (reference sequence). The CDR3 contains 12 residues. The CDR3 region is CASSSQTGTQYF. The DNA for the CDR3 is TGTGCCAGCAGTTCCCAGACAGGTACGCAGTATTTT.

The V gene is TRBV9, the J gene TRBJ1-2; 7 nucleotides match TRBD1. The CDR3 spans 12 residues. V trimming: 3 bases; J trimming: 7 bases; junction bases outside the gene matches: 3. Germline CDR1 SGDLS, CDR2 YYNGEE. DNA of the CDR3: TGTGCCAGCAGCGCCGGACAGGTTGGCTACACCTTC. It codes for CASSAGQVGYTF.

This rearrangement joins TRBV28 to TRBJ2-5; 9 positions agree with TRBD2. The CDR3 length is 15 residues. The germline gives CDR1 MDHEN, CDR2 SYDVKM. V lost 6 bases, J lost 7 bases, and 12 bases stayed unmatched. The chain's CDR3 is CASSPQAGGLGTQYF. The CDR3 nucleotides read TGTGCCAGCAGCCCGCAAGCGGGGGGACTGGGGACCCAGTACTTC. The full variable domain, its missing parts supplied by reference TRBV28 and TRBJ2-5, is DVKVTQSSRYLVKRTGEKVFLECVQDMDHENMFWYRQDPGLGLRLIYFSYDVKMKEKGDIPEGYSVSREKKERFSLILESASTNQTSMYLCASSPQAGGLGTQYFGPGTRLLVL.

There are a few counts of this clonotype. The chain carries TRBV3-1 and TRBJ2-4; D is perhaps TRBD2 (5 bases). Germline CDR1 reads LGHDT; CDR2 reads YNNKEL (reference sequence). Trimming pared 4 bases from V and 7 bases from J, leaving 14 bases between. The CDR3 has 14 amino acids. The CDR3 here is CASSPEGWDNIQYF. CDR3 nucleotide sequence: TGTGCCAGCAGCCCCGAGGGTTGGGATAACATTCAGTACTTC.

V and J are TRBV7-2 and TRBJ2-3, with 7 bases matching TRBD1. CDR3 size: 14 residues. V shed 7 bases, J shed 6 bases, and the junction held 10 bases outside the gene matches. CDR1 is SGHTA, CDR2 FQGNSA, per germline. Here the CDR3 reads CASTTGQGVDTQYF. In nucleotides, the CDR3 is TGTGCCAGCACCACCGGCCAGGGGGTGGATACGCAGTATTTT.

V usage is TRBV9 and J usage is TRBJ1-2; TRBD1 is a possible D gene (6 bases). The CDR3 is made up of 15 amino acids. CDR1 and CDR2 from the germline V gene are SGDLS and YYNGEE. V was shortened by 4 bases and J by 4 bases, with 17 bases between the two germline ends. CDR3 residues: CASSLAVGGIYGYTF. In DNA form, the CDR3 reads TGTGCCAGCAGCTTAGCGGTCGGGGGCATCTATGGCTACACCTTC.

This clonotype was counted a few times. This chain joins TRBV9 and TRBJ2-1; no definite D call. V gave up 0 bases and J gave up 3 bases, with 10 bases separating them. The germline gives CDR1 SGDLS, CDR2 YYNGEE. The CDR3 spans 15 residues. Here the CDR3 DNA reads TGTGCCAGCAGCGTAGTGGACCAGGTCTACAATGAGCAGTTCTTC. Its protein is CASSVVDQVYNEQFF. Filled out from reference TRBV9 and TRBJ2-1, the complete variable domain reads DSGVTQTPKHLITATGQRVTLRCSPRSGDLSVYWYQQSLDQGLQFLIQYYNGEERAKGNILERFSAQQFPDLHSELNLSSLELGDSALYFCASSVVDQVYNEQFFGPGTRLTVL.

This chain connects TRBV5-1 to TRBJ1-4, with TRBD1 identical over 11 bases. CDR1 and CDR2 from the germline V gene are SGHRS and YFSETQ. J gave up 4 bases and V 3 bases, and 2 bases lay outside the gene matches. The CDR3 is made up of 15 amino acids. CDR3 sequence (DNA): TGCGCCAGCAGCTGGGGACAGGGGGATAATGAAAAACTGTTTTTT. Its translation: CASSWGQGDNEKLFF. The whole variable domain, filled in from reference TRBV5-1 and TRBJ1-4, reads KAGVTQTPRYLIKTRGQQVTLSCSPISGHRSVSWYQQTPGQGLQFLFEYFSETQRNKGNFPGRFSGRQFSNSRSEMNVSTLELGDSALYLCASSWGQGDNEKLFFGSGTQLSVL.

The chain joins TRBV4-3 to TRBJ2-1, with D maybe TRBD2 (5 bases). Germline CDR1 LGHNA, CDR2 YSLEER. This CDR3 is built from 15 residues. V was trimmed by 1 base and J by 6 bases, leaving 13 bases between them. The DNA for the CDR3 is TGCGCCAGCAGCCAAGGCCTAGGACTCCGCAATGAGCAGTTCTTC. It codes for CASSQGLGLRNEQFF.

This clonotype showed up just a few times. The V call is TRBV5-1, the J call TRBJ2-3; D unresolved. Germline V gene sequence: CDR1 SGHRS, CDR2 YFSETQ. This CDR3 has 14 amino acids. V lost 1 base and J lost 4, with 10 bases in between. This chain's CDR3 is CASSLTPPPDTQYF. CDR3 DNA: TGCGCCAGCAGCTTGACCCCTCCCCCAGATACGCAGTATTTT. The full variable domain, its missing parts supplied by reference TRBV5-1 and TRBJ2-3, is KAGVTQTPRYLIKTRGQQVTLSCSPISGHRSVSWYQQTPGQGLQFLFEYFSETQRNKGNFPGRFSGRQFSNSRSEMNVSTLELGDSALYLCASSLTPPPDTQYFGPGTRLTVL.

This clonotype has a single count. The junction differs from germline at one of its ends, possibly a read error. The genes are TRBV29-1 and TRBJ1-1; D is unclear. There are 11 residues in the CDR3. CDR1 is SQVTM and CDR2 is ANQGSEA in the germline V gene. The CDR3 spells CSVPLNTEALF. The DNA for the CDR3 is TGCAGCGTTCCGTTGAACACTGAAGCTCTCTTT.

This clonotype was seen only a few times. The chain combines TRBV4-3 with TRBJ2-5; D might be TRBD2 (6 bases). CDR3 length: 17 amino acids. Per the germline V gene, CDR1 is LGHNA and CDR2 is YSLEER. Trimming left V 2 bases short and J 4 bases short, with 20 bases between. CDR3 protein: CASSQRRARRPGETQYF. DNA for the CDR3: TGCGCCAGCAGCCAAAGGAGGGCCCGAAGACCTGGAGAGACCCAGTACTTC.

This chain joins TRBV19 and TRBJ2-5; 9 bases agree with TRBD2. The J call may be faulty, since TRBJ2-1 better matches the DNA end. This CDR3 is 13 amino acids long. Germline CDR1 is LNHDA and CDR2 is SQIVND (reference sequence). CDR3 loop: CATASGIYNEQFF. CDR3 coding DNA: TGTGCCACCGCTAGCGGGATCTACAATGAGCAGTTCTTC.

This clonotype was observed a handful of times. The rearrangement links TRBV11-3 to TRBJ2-2, with unresolved D. V lost 3 bases and J 3 bases, leaving 11 bases between the germline ends. The CDR3 length is 15 residues. CDR1 and CDR2 from the germline V gene are SGHNT and YENEEA. The CDR3 spells CASSLTAVDTGELFF. CDR3 bases: TGTGCCAGCAGCTTGACGGCTGTAGACACCGGGGAGCTGTTTTTT.

On this clonotype: A read error may produce the germline difference seen at one junction end. This sequence joins TRBV12-3 or TRBV12-4 and TRBJ2-3, with TRBD2 matching 9 bases. The CDR3 spans 14 residues. The chain's CDR3 is CASTLGTSKDTQYF. The DNA of the CDR3 is TGTGCCAGCACCCTCGGGACTAGCAAAGATACGCAGTATTTT.